This T cell receptor (beta chain) was sequenced during a study of chemoradiotherapy in HPV16-positive cancers. Study information: Candidate HPV-specific clones and shared TCR motifs came from a couple of HPV16-positive patients. Whole-study results and caveats: Only a couple of HPV16-positive patients supplied the functional HPV-specificity definition. In HPV16-positive patients, HPV-responsive T-cell expansion tracked better recurrence-free survival. Candidate HPV-specific clones and E7-related TCR motifs grew in tumor during treatment.

The CDR3 consists of 14 residues. The V segment lost 3 bases and the J segment 11 bases; nucleotides outside the gene matches: 10. Germline CDR1 reads SGHDT; CDR2 reads YYEEEE. The table came from immunoSEQ multiplex PCR; TCRdb's copy has only in-frame clones and leaves some out. The repertoire holds 3,000 to 5,000 clones, with approximately 71% as singletons. About this clone: No antigen is known for it.

The chain couples TRBV5-6 to TRBJ1-1; 10 bases agree with TRBD1. The sequence was collected from a human donor with HPV-associated anogenital cancer. Specimen collection occurred from a patient who underwent chemoradiotherapy. The CDR3 sequence: CASSWGTGTGAAFF. In DNA form, the CDR3 reads TGTGCCAGCAGCTGGGGTACCGGGACAGGGGCTGCTTTCTTT.